Below, 8 T cell receptor beta chains from the same sample are listed, as sequenced in a study of CD8+ T cells in alopecia areata. RNA, once extracted, was reverse transcribed into cDNA for use as the sequencing template. TCRdb's copy holds only in-frame clones and misses some; the assay was immunoSEQ multiplex PCR. Of 150,000 to 200,000 clones detected, around 71% appear once; the ten largest clones hold 10% to 12%. This specimen was CD8+ T cells sorted from blood, taken at week 0. All receptors derive from a human donor with alopecia areata.

The chain carries TRBV29-1 and TRBJ1-1; no firm D call. Germline assignment: CDR1 SQVTM and CDR2 ANQGSEA. V lost 4 bases and J 4 bases, leaving 13 bases between the germline ends. CDR3 length: 13 residues. The DNA for the CDR3 is TGCAGCGTTGTTGTCAGCCTGAGCACTGAAGCTTTCTTT. Translation gives CSVVVSLSTEAFF.

V is TRBV5-1 and J is TRBJ2-2; weak D call: TRBD2 (5 bases). Trimming removed 1 base at V and 5 bases at J, with 9 bases between. CDR1 and CDR2 (germline): SGHRS, YFSETQ. This CDR3 spans 14 amino acids. The CDR3 protein is CASSLRSGTGELFF. The CDR3 DNA is TGCGCCAGCAGCTTGCGCTCGGGAACCGGGGAGCTGTTTTTT. Drawing the rest from reference TRBV5-1 and TRBJ2-2, the complete variable domain is KAGVTQTPRYLIKTRGQQVTLSCSPISGHRSVSWYQQTPGQGLQFLFEYFSETQRNKGNFPGRFSGRQFSNSRSEMNVSTLELGDSALYLCASSLRSGTGELFFGEGSRLTVL.

The V gene is TRBV6-1, the J gene TRBJ2-4; no definite D call. The germline CDR1 and CDR2 sequences are MNHNS and SASEGT. The CDR3 length is 19 residues. Trimming shortened V by 2 bases and J by 2 bases, and 22 bases separated the two germline ends. The CDR3 loop is CASSEPPTSVVVSKNIQYF. DNA of the CDR3: TGTGCCAGCAGTGAACCGCCCACGTCTGTCGTGGTCTCCAAAAACATTCAGTACTTC.

The CDR3 sequence: CASSEGELFF. The CDR3 bases are TGTGCCAGCTCAGAAGGGGAGCTGTTTTTT. This chain joins TRBV18 and TRBJ2-2; no definite D call. V was trimmed by 5 bases and J by 8 bases, leaving 3 bases between them. The germline gives CDR1 KGHSH, CDR2 LQKENI. The CDR3 is 10 residues long.

V usage is TRBV27 and J usage is TRBJ2-1, with D uncertain. The germline V and J ends were trimmed by 5 bases and 6 bases, with 8 bases remaining between them. Germline V gene data show CDR1 as MNHEY and CDR2 as SMNVEV (reference sequence). The CDR3 runs 12 residues. The CDR3 loop is CASSRVSNEQFF. CDR3 nucleotides: TGTGCCAGCAGTCGCGTATCCAATGAGCAGTTCTTC.

The rearrangement links TRBV19 to TRBJ2-2, with D uncertain. The germline V gene has CDR1 LNHDA and CDR2 SQIVND (reference sequence). The V end was cut by 2 bases, the J end by 6 bases, with 4 bases between. The CDR3 spans 12 residues. The CDR3 is CASSIIPGELFF. The CDR3 nucleotides are TGTGCCAGTAGTATAATTCCCGGGGAGCTGTTTTTT.

This clone was picked up a small number of times. The gene calls are TRBV29-1 and TRBJ1-2; D might be TRBD1 (5 bases). Between the trimmed V and J ends, which lost 8 bases and 5 bases, there was a span of 15 bases. Germline V gene sequence: CDR1 SQVTM, CDR2 ANQGSEA. This CDR3 has 12 amino acids. CDR3 bases: TGCAGCCCACCAGAGGGGAATTATGGCTACACCTTC. Translated: CSPPEGNYGYTF.

The chain combines TRBV13 with TRBJ1-6, with TRBD1 identical over 11 bases. This CDR3 region has 15 residues. Germline-derived CDR1 and CDR2 are PRHDT and FYEKMQ (reference sequence). The junction had 3 bases not matched to a gene; V was cut back by 5 bases and J by 6 bases. The DNA of the CDR3 is TGTGCCAGCAGCGCGGGACAGGGGGGTAATTCACCCCTCCACTTT. This codes for CASSAGQGGNSPLHF.